Described below is a single TCR beta chain sequence and its context. Using immunoSEQ multiplex PCR, the repertoire was profiled, and TCRdb retains in-frame clones only, with some absent. The data contain about 260,000 clones, about 84% of them singletons. Between the trimmed V and J ends, which lost 4 bases and 5 bases, there was a span of 10 bases. CDR1 is LNHDA and CDR2 is SQIVND in the germline V gene (reference sequence). The CDR3 length is 13 residues. The source of the sample is a study of blood T cell repertoires in COVID-19. Study-wide background: Both acute and convalescent COVID-19 samples were obtained from the United States, Italy and Spain. T cells, B-cell-depleted T cells, or PBMCs provided the cDNA or gDNA that served as material.

Each participant's cohort was designated according to participant-reported clinical history. The study counted Cohort 3 donors as recovered given two negative PCRs, clearance, or symptom resolution. Sequencing input: PBMCs or T cells enriched from blood (not recorded which). The chain uses TRBV19 and TRBJ2-3, with D hard to call. The receptor was isolated from a woman aged 45-59 years who had recovered from COVID-19. This CDR3 is CASSRRFGDTQYF. For the CDR3, the DNA is TGTGCCAGTAGTAGGAGATTTGGAGATACGCAGTATTTT.